These 9 T cell receptor beta chains were sequenced from one sample in a study of T cells after yellow fever vaccination. TCRdb processed the 5' RACE reads anew with MiXCR; each CDR3 protein has one entry. Of 65,000 to 90,000 distinct CDR3 sequences listed, about an eighth are singletons. The input for sequencing was CD8+ T cells not binding an NS4B(214-222) dextramer, sorted from PBMCs, taken 21 days after the first yellow fever vaccination. The source of these receptors is a man aged 18 to 29 who received the YFV17D yellow fever vaccine.

This clonotype was detected a few times. The V and J genes are TRBV5-1 and TRBJ2-1; D gene ambiguous. The ends were cut back, 7 bases at V and 3 bases at J, with 14 bases in the middle. The CDR3 is 14 residues long. Germline V gene sequence: CDR1 SGHRS, CDR2 YFSETQ. For the CDR3, the DNA is TGCGCCAGCGCAAAGGCGTCCGGCTACAATGAGCAGTTCTTC. This gives the protein CASAKASGYNEQFF.

The V gene is TRBV27, the J gene TRBJ1-3; D unclear. Between the trimmed V and J ends, which lost 6 bases and 0 bases, there was a span of 9 bases. Germline-derived CDR1 and CDR2 are MNHEY and SMNVEV (reference sequence). This CDR3 contains 14 residues. The CDR3 nucleotides read TGTGCCAGCAGCCCGGCGGTCTCTGGAAACACCATATATTTT. Protein product: CASSPAVSGNTIYF.

The table lists this clonotype with a few counts. The chain is built from TRBV20-1 and TRBJ1-1; 8 bases map to TRBD1. With 4 bases clipped from V and 1 base from J, the junction kept 11 bases outside the gene matches. CDR1 is DFQATT and CDR2 is SNEGSKA in the germline V gene (reference sequence). The CDR3 consists of 16 residues. This CDR3 is CSATDLDRVWNTEAFF. CDR3 in DNA: TGCAGTGCTACCGATTTGGACAGGGTATGGAACACTGAAGCTTTCTTT.

The chain links TRBV3-1 to TRBJ1-1; TRBD1 might be the D (5 bases). The V and J ends lost 0 bases and 11 bases respectively, with 19 bases between them. Germline CDR1 and CDR2: LGHDT and YNNKEL (reference sequence). The CDR3 is 15 residues long. Written as DNA, the CDR3 is TGTGCCAGCAGCCAAGATCGAGTGGAGGGGCTGCGGGCTTTCTTT. Its protein is CASSQDRVEGLRAFF.

This clonotype appeared a few times. The V call is TRBV6-2 or TRBV6-3, the J call TRBJ2-5; D perhaps matches TRBD1 (6 bases). The CDR3 is 15 amino acids. CDR1 is MNHEY, CDR2 SVGEGT, per germline. Trimming removed 5 bases from V and 2 bases from J, with 15 bases in between. CDR3 nucleotide sequence: TGTGCCAGCAGTGACCTTACTAGGGGGCAAGAGACCCAGTACTTC. It yields the protein CASSDLTRGQETQYF.

This clonotype was observed at least ten times. The V and J genes are TRBV5-6 and TRBJ2-3; D gene unclear. This CDR3 has 15 residues. Per germline, CDR1 SGHDT and CDR2 YYEEEE. Trimming took 2 bases from V and 3 from J, leaving 13 bases between them. The CDR3 sequence: CASSFETLLTDTQYF. The CDR3 nucleotides are TGTGCCAGCAGCTTTGAGACACTACTTACAGATACGCAGTATTTT.

At least ten counts were recorded for this clonotype. This chain joins TRBV12-3 or TRBV12-4 and TRBJ1-6; D is unclear. Trimming stripped 6 bases from V and 13 bases from J, with 4 bases between. There are 9 residues in the CDR3. CDR3 amino acids: CASSPPLHF. Here the CDR3 DNA reads TGTGCCAGCAGCCCGCCCCTCCACTTT.

This clonotype appeared a few times. V is TRBV28 and J is TRBJ2-3, with D maybe TRBD2 (7 bases). This CDR3 comprises 16 residues. Germline CDR1 and CDR2: MDHEN and SYDVKM. V gave up 1 base and J gave up 0 bases, with 11 bases separating them. As DNA, the CDR3 is TGTGCCAGCAGTTTATACGGGGGGCCTAGCACAGATACGCAGTATTTT. It yields the protein CASSLYGGPSTDTQYF.

The rearrangement uses TRBV3-1 and TRBJ2-3; weak D call: TRBD2 (6 bases). The CDR3 length is 16 residues. Germline lookup yields CDR1 LGHDT and CDR2 YNNKEL (reference sequence). The V end was cut by 0 bases, the J end by 1 base, with 11 bases between. This CDR3 is CASSQDAGLGTDTQYF. CDR3 DNA sequence: TGTGCCAGCAGCCAAGACGCGGGACTTGGCACAGATACGCAGTATTTT.